This T cell receptor (beta chain) was identified during a study of Ad26.COV2.S vaccination and SARS-CoV-2 variants. Points from the study as a whole: The study found similar non-spike TCR breadth in vaccine and placebo recipients.

This CDR3 comprises 11 residues. The germline V gene encodes CDR1 DFQATT and CDR2 SNEGSKA (reference sequence). Concerning this clone itself: Its matching antigen is unknown.

Produced via immunoSEQ multiplex PCR; TCRdb's table is partial and in-frame only. Of about 410,000 clones listed, around 92% were seen once; the top ten hold more than 1.5%. The treatment is: some 20 received Ad26.COV2.S at low or high dose, single or two shots; 5 received placebo; per-sample allocation not given. Day 63 after the first vaccine or placebo injection was the time point for sampling. The receptor was isolated from a person between 18 and 65 years old who received the Ad26.COV2.S COVID-19 vaccine or a placebo. Material: peripheral blood, obtained in a trial of Ad26.COV2.S vaccine versus placebo. V is TRBV20-1 and J is TRBJ2-1, with D possibly TRBD2 on 5 matching bases. Written as DNA, the CDR3 is TGCAGAGCACTAGCCTACAATGAGCAGTTCTTC. This codes for CRALAYNEQFF.